This T cell receptor beta chain is drawn from a study of blood T cell repertoires in COVID-19. Turning to the study itself: The study drew acute and convalescent COVID-19 samples from the United States, Italy and Spain. T cells, B-cell-depleted T cells, or PBMCs provided the cDNA or gDNA that served as material.

J was trimmed by 8 bases and V by 5 bases; bases with no gene match: 10. The CDR3 loop spans 15 amino acids. Germline V gene lookup returns CDR1 SEHNR and CDR2 FQNEAQ (reference sequence). In the study's own analysis: Estimated nucleated cell counts came from reference gene primer amplification. Sequenced by immunoSEQ multiplex PCR; TCRdb stores in-frame clones only, minus some. From that table come the V and J calls and clone size; the DNA was used to work out D and trimming. Of 200,000 to 250,000 clones detected, roughly 84% appear once; the ten largest clones hold 2% to 2.5%. This chain links TRBV7-9 with TRBJ1-4; 8 nucleotides align to TRBD1. The specimen was peripheral blood. The sequence derives from a woman aged 40 to 50 who had recovered from COVID-19. The CDR3 sequence: CASSRDTGGREKLFF. The CDR3 nucleotides are TGTGCCAGCAGCCGCGACACAGGGGGTCGAGAAAAACTGTTTTTT.